These 10 T cell receptor beta chains came from one sample sequenced in a study of blood T cell repertoires in COVID-19. Repertoires were generated with immunoSEQ multiplex PCR, while TCRdb's copy carries only in-frame clones and drops some. The repertoire holds tens of thousands of clones, with around 92% as singletons. Sequenced: peripheral blood. The receptors were sampled from a human donor in a cohort sampled during active COVID-19.

This clone was observed a single time. The rearrangement joins TRBV7-2 to TRBJ2-3; a possible D gene is TRBD1 (5 bases). This CDR3 spans 14 amino acids. From germline, CDR1 is SGHTA and CDR2 FQGNSA. The V gene lost 3 bases and the J gene lost 2 bases, with 9 bases spanning the gap. The CDR3 spells CASSFDRSTDTQYF. CDR3 DNA: TGTGCCAGCAGCTTCGACAGATCCACAGATACGCAGTATTTT.

The chain combines TRBV5-1 with TRBJ2-1, with 9 bases lining up with TRBD2. J was trimmed by 7 bases and V by 6 bases; bases with no gene match: 11. Germline CDR1 is SGHRS and CDR2 is YFSETQ. This CDR3 has 15 amino acids. The CDR3 DNA is TGCGCCAGCAATGGGTATAGCGGGGGAGGGAATGAGCAGTTCTTC. Translated: CASNGYSGGGNEQFF.

The chain carries TRBV27 and TRBJ2-3; 9 nucleotides match TRBD2. J lost 4 bases, V lost 7 bases, and 6 bases had no gene match. From germline, CDR1 is MNHEY and CDR2 SMNVEV (reference sequence). This CDR3 region has 14 residues. The CDR3 sequence is CASTPRGGADTQYF. DNA for the CDR3: TGTGCCAGCACCCCGCGGGGGGGGGCAGATACGCAGTATTTT.

The sample holds one count of this clone. V gene TRBV6-6 combines with J gene TRBJ1-2; no reliable D call. Germline V CDR1 and CDR2: MNHNY, SVGAGI (reference sequence). Trimming pared 10 bases from V and 6 bases from J, leaving 12 bases between. The CDR3 extends over 11 amino acids. The CDR3 sequence: CATAAGDGYTF. CDR3 in DNA: TGTGCCACCGCAGCGGGCGATGGCTACACCTTC.

The chain has TRBV18 and TRBJ2-7; TRBD1 matches 7 bases. The V and J ends lost 4 bases and 2 bases, in that order; junction bases with no gene match: 8. The CDR3 runs 15 residues. Germline CDR1 KGHSH, CDR2 LQKENI. In nucleotides, the CDR3 is TGTGCCAGCTCACTCGACAGGGTCAGCACCTACGAGCAGTACTTC. It specifies CASSLDRVSTYEQYF.

This rearrangement joins TRBV18 to TRBJ2-5, with TRBD1 matching 7 bases. Losses at the gene ends were 8 bases for V and 0 bases for J; bases not matched to a gene: 6. The CDR3 is made up of 14 amino acids. The germline gives CDR1 KGHSH, CDR2 LQKENI. CDR3 bases: TGTGCCAGCCAACCACAGGGGAACCAAGAGACCCAGTACTTC. It is translated as CASQPQGNQETQYF.

This rearrangement joins TRBV4-3 to TRBJ1-6, with D uncertain. V was cut by 0 bases and J by 8 bases, with 14 bases left in between. The CDR3 contains 16 residues. Germline V CDR1 and CDR2: LGHNA, YSLEER. CDR3: CASSQDRRIGYSPLHF. Written as DNA, the CDR3 is TGCGCCAGCAGCCAAGATCGGAGGATTGGGTATTCACCCCTCCACTTT.

V and J are TRBV4-2 and TRBJ2-2; 11 nucleotides agree with TRBD2. Trimming at V came to 3 bases and at J to 2 bases, leaving 5 bases not matched to a gene. There are 17 residues in the CDR3. The germline gives CDR1 LGHNA, CDR2 YNFKEQ. The CDR3 loop is CASSQPGLAVNTGELFF. CDR3 DNA: TGTGCCAGCAGCCAGCCGGGACTAGCGGTTAACACCGGGGAGCTGTTTTTT.

This clone was observed a handful of times. The rearrangement uses TRBV5-1 and TRBJ2-1, with D hard to call. The CDR3 has 13 residues. Trimming shortened V by 5 bases and J by 7 bases, and 13 bases separated the two germline ends. Germline assignment: CDR1 SGHRS and CDR2 YFSETQ. CDR3 in DNA: TGCGCCAGCAGGCAAGCCGAGGCAAATGAGCAGTTCTTC. Protein: CASRQAEANEQFF. The whole variable domain, remainder taken from reference TRBV5-1 and TRBJ2-1, is KAGVTQTPRYLIKTRGQQVTLSCSPISGHRSVSWYQQTPGQGLQFLFEYFSETQRNKGNFPGRFSGRQFSNSRSEMNVSTLELGDSALYLCASRQAEANEQFFGPGTRLTVL.

The genes are TRBV6-6 and TRBJ2-2; D ambiguous. CDR3 size: 13 residues. V was trimmed by 3 bases and J by 0 bases, leaving 2 bases between them. Germline loops: CDR1 MNHNY, CDR2 SVGAGI (reference sequence). For the CDR3, the DNA is TGTGCCAGCAGTTATACGAACACCGGGGAGCTGTTTTTT. This codes for CASSYTNTGELFF.